This T cell receptor (beta chain) was recorded in a study of shared clonotypes between healthy human individuals. Study observations and caveats: Large sequencing depth failed to make sorted-subset sequencing complete, rarefaction showed.

Only Caucasian adults living in Nashville, Tennessee made up the donor group. TCRdb's copy holds only in-frame clones and misses some; the assay was immunoSEQ multiplex PCR. The sample consists of about 2.4 million clones, roughly 93% of them appearing once. Details on this clone: Its antigen is undetermined.

Trimming took 3 bases from V and 9 from J; bases not matched to a gene: 8. Germline CDR1 reads SGDLS; CDR2 reads YYNGEE. The length of the CDR3 is 14 residues. The chain employs TRBV9 and TRBJ1-2; 10 bases align to TRBD1. The receptor was derived from a man aged 18 to 29 in good health. Some clones in this sample may be carry-over from other donors' samples. The specimen was naive CD4+ T cells from PBMCs. Subset reported: CD45RA+ positively selected. Here the CDR3 DNA reads TGTGCCAGCAGCGCAGTGACAGGGGGCTCGAGCTACACCTTC. It specifies CASSAVTGGSSYTF.